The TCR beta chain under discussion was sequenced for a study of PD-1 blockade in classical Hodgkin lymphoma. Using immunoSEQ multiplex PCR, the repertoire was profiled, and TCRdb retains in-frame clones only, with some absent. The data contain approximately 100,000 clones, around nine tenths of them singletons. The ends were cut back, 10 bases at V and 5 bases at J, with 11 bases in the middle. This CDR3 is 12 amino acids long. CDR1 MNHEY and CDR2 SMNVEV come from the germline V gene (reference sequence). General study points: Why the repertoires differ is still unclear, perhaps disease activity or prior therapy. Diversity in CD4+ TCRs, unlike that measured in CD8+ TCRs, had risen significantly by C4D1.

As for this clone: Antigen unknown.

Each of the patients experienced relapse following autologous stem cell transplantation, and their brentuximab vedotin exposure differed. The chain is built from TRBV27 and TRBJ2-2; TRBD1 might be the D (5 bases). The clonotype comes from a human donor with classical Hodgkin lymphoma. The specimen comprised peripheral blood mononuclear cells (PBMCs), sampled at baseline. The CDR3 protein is CATEGVTGELFF. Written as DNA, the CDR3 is TGTGCCACCGAAGGGGTGACCGGGGAGCTGTTTTTT.